The rows below give T cell receptor beta chains drawn from one sample of a study of CD8 T cells in Susac syndrome. In TCRdb, the immunoSEQ multiplex PCR reads were re-called with MiXCR into one record per CDR3 protein. The sample includes about 190,000 distinct CDR3 sequences, almost 96% of them seen just once. Sample: CD4+ T cells from PBMCs. The receptors here all came from a human donor with Susac syndrome. The CDR3 runs from the conserved cysteine through the conserved F or W.

CASSFTQNGYGYTF,TRBV28,TRBJ1-2
CSARRQDLAKNIQYF,TRBV20-1,TRBJ2-4
CASSATSGGLPDTQYF,TRBV25-1,TRBJ2-3
CSVEALMNTEAFF,TRBV29-1,TRBJ1-1
CSAQGGKTGANVLTF,TRBV20-1,TRBJ2-6
CASSSGREATQYF,TRBV7-9,TRBJ2-5
CASSRWETQYF,TRBV18,TRBJ2-5
CAWMYWVEGAKNIQYF,TRBV30,TRBJ2-4
CASSPAVRAYNEQFF,TRBV7-2,TRBJ2-1
CASSPEGQFDYGYTF,TRBV4-3,TRBJ1-2
CASSQDRGTARNSPLHF,TRBV4-3,TRBJ1-6
CASSATRNQPQHF,TRBV12-3/TRBV12-4,TRBJ1-5
CASSQTVNTEAFF,TRBV27,TRBJ1-1
CASSYSGEEGGELFF,TRBV6-2/TRBV6-3,TRBJ2-2
CASTPTGSTGELFF,TRBV5-1,TRBJ2-2
CASSRTGQGLRQETQYF,TRBV7-3,TRBJ2-5
CSVEDQRGTYEQYF,TRBV29-1,TRBJ2-7
CASTTGTANTEAFF,TRBV7-8,TRBJ1-1
CASSRQVSPRYEQYF,TRBV7-6,TRBJ2-7
CSAREDRLTDTQYF,TRBV20-1,TRBJ2-3
CASSVFRDRIGTF,TRBV9,TRBJ1-2
CAWSVLSTTQYF,TRBV30,TRBJ2-3
CAAVANTEAFF,TRBV30,TRBJ1-1
CSAKGQNYGYTF,TRBV20-1,TRBJ1-2
CASSPGAGGNYGYTF,TRBV4-3,TRBJ1-2
CASSPGLLYGYTF,TRBV12-3/TRBV12-4,TRBJ1-2
CASSSGQGTALNEKLFF,TRBV5-6,TRBJ1-4
CSVLARGVSYEQYF,TRBV29-1,TRBJ2-7
CASDLGVHVGGYTF,TRBV12-3/TRBV12-4,TRBJ1-2
CANGEHRRSTDTQYF,TRBV24-1,TRBJ2-3
CSARDPRVFGETQYF,TRBV20-1,TRBJ2-5
CASREAFF,TRBV6-1,TRBJ1-1
CASSSLHDSYEQYF,TRBV11-2,TRBJ2-7
CSAWHIQRGAGDTQYF,TRBV20-1,TRBJ2-3
CSVERTANYGYTF,TRBV29-1,TRBJ1-2
CASSADTYNEQFF,TRBV7-7,TRBJ2-1
CAWNPGGRNYEQYF,TRBV30,TRBJ2-7
CASSLYQGDEQYF,TRBV7-2,TRBJ2-7
CAISDAARGSSGANVLTF,TRBV10-3,TRBJ2-6
CAMQPGQGYEQYF,TRBV21-1,TRBJ2-7
CASSIRDGNEKLFF,TRBV19,TRBJ1-4
CASSLSGTGYGYTF,TRBV5-4,TRBJ1-2
CASSQDRGEQYF,TRBV3-1,TRBJ2-7
CSVEARYNEQFF,TRBV29-1,TRBJ2-1
CARMKSSAGELFF,TRBV30,TRBJ2-2
CASSYSIPRDGYGYTF,TRBV6-5,TRBJ1-2
CSARGDPPYEQYF,TRBV20-1,TRBJ2-7
CASSVTSGGNEQYF,TRBV9,TRBJ2-7
CSARDDFGGWGTGELFF,TRBV20-1,TRBJ2-2